This T cell receptor (beta chain) is drawn from a study of T cell repertoires in cytomegalovirus infection. Study results and caveats: Individuals carrying CMV plus the relevant HLA were identified by cumulative frequency of public TCR beta families.

After removal of 0 bases from V and 8 bases from J, the junction contained 12 bases not matched to a gene. Germline V gene lookup returns CDR1 MGHRA and CDR2 YSYEKL. The CDR3 loop spans 16 amino acids. Each CDR3 protein gets one entry after TCRdb re-called the reads with MiXCR. The table lists a few hundred thousand distinct CDR3 sequences, about 39% of them singletons. As for this clonotype: Its cognate antigen is unknown.

Sequenced material: cultured PBMCs, taken from culture after CMV antigen stimulation. The J gene is TRBJ1-2, the V gene TRBV4-1; TRBD1 matches 7 bases. The sequence was collected from a human donor in good health (CMV status not recorded). Some clones in this sample may be carry-over from other donors' samples. CDR3 DNA sequence: TGCGCCAGCAGCCAAGATAGCGATACAGGGGCCTGGGGCTACACCTTC. Translating it yields CASSQDSDTGAWGYTF.